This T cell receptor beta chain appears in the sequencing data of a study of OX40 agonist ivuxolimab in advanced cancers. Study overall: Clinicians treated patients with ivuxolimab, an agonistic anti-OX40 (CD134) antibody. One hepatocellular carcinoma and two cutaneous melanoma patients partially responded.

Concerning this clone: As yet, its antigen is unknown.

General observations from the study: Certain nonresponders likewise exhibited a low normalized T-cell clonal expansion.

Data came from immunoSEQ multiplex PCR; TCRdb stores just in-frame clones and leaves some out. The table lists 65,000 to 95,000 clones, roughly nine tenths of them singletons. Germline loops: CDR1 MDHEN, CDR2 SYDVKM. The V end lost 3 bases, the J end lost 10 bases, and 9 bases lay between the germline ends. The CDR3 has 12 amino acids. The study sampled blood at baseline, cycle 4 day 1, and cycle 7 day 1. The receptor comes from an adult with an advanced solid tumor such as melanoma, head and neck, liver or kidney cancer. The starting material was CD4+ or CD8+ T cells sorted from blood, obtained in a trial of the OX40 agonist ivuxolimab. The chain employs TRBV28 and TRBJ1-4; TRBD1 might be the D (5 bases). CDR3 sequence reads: CASSFSGGKLFF. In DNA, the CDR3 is TGTGCCAGCAGTTTTTCCGGGGGAAAACTGTTTTTT.